This TCR beta chain was recorded in a study of beta chain features in type 1 diabetes (dated by TCRdb to 2016 to 2019). Concerning the study at large: Mean age, gender distribution, total cell number and subset yield did not differ between patients and healthy donors. A total of 85 million to 110 million sorted cells were examined across all samples, and RNA yield correlated strongly with the number of cells per subset. The study compared TCRB repertoires of sorted circulating CD4+ T cell subsets between recently diagnosed type 1 diabetes patients and matched healthy donors. Naive and central memory subsets were obtained from all 30 or so donors, but regulatory and stem cell-like memory subsets were isolated from only 8 patients and about 8 healthy donors.

Each donor gave one peripheral blood draw, roughly 110 mL on average, collected into heparinised tubes. A BD FACSAria II and a panel including CD45RO, CCR7, CD25, CD127, CD95 and CD27 were used to sort naive, central memory, regulatory and stem cell-like memory CD4+ T cells. Every sorted population had a purity above 95%. PBMCs were isolated immediately by Lymphoprep density gradient centrifugation and stained directly without culture. So that batch effects would be minimized, each experiment stained and sorted samples in pairs, pairing one healthy donor with one patient. From its cysteine to its phenylalanine, the CDR3 spans 11 amino acids. Only the CDR3 region is kept as DNA, spanning 33 bases read in frame from base 1. V drops 5 bases and J drops 4 bases, leaving 5 bases in between. Overall study outcomes, separate from this receptor: PCR may preferentially amplify shorter templates, but because patient and control samples were amplified and corrected together, any resulting skew would affect both groups equally. Patients with type 1 diabetes made fewer insertions and deleted more nucleotides at VDJ recombination sites, implying thymic rearrangement abnormalities. Type 1 diabetes patients showed a moderate but significant shortening of TCRB CDR3 length in all four CD4+ subsets. HLA sub-analyses involved small numbers of individuals, so any influence of HLA type on TCRB rearrangement remained unresolved. Naive, central memory and regulatory TCRB repertoires appeared more similar among patients than among healthy donors. Because cDNA was sequenced instead of genomic DNA, highly expressing activated cells could be over-represented, though the groups showed no difference in activation or CD3 levels.

The High Capacity cDNA Reverse Transcription Kit was used to reverse transcribe all of the isolated RNA, meaning that expressed TCRB transcripts were what got sequenced. Deep immunoSEQ sequencing was performed on naive, central memory and regulatory T cell samples, with an average of roughly 3.6 million total reads per sample. Sorted cells were lysed in RLT buffer, and RNA was extracted using DNase-treated RNeasy Micro or Mini kits according to cell number. To prevent cross-contamination, every cell subset was processed on its own, while patient and healthy donor samples were processed together. The immunoSEQ multiplex PCR was used to amplify TCRB sequences from cDNA, yielding 87-bp fragments that span the CDR3 region. Sequencing of the amplicons was done on the Illumina HiSeq platform. In the paper's pipeline: Synthetic template baselines were used to correct PCR bias computationally, reads within Hamming distance 2 were collapsed together, and singletons that could not be merged were discarded. Reads were aligned against IMGT to assign V, D and J genes, CDR3 length and insertions or deletions at six rearrangement sites. Within each subset, clonotype counts were normalized to sorted cell number, after which true diversity and Gini coefficients were computed with the tcR R package. The overlap coefficient, calculated on TCRB nucleotide sequences, was used to measure repertoire sharing. In its TCRdb copy, this immuneACCESS table keeps in-frame sequences only and misses some clones. Where compared with another copy, unresolved V genes explain less than half of these, and the others have no known cause. V and J calls and clone size are given by that table; D and trimming were obtained from the DNA. The sample table holds about 140,000 clones, of which less than 10% were seen once. The ten largest clones add up to about 0.6% of the sample.

This clone was found many times. Its recognized antigen is unknown. Per-nucleotide qualities are absent, and no much larger clonotype sits a single base away. Sample: central memory CD4+ T cells from blood. The sequence derives from a woman aged 40-49 years in good health. This receptor chain uses TRBV23-1 and TRBJ2-5, with the D segment identity uncertain. TRBV23-1 is reported as an ORF; its role is uncertain. CDR3 sequence: CASSAAETQYF. The DNA sequence is as follows: TGCGCCAGCAGTGCGGCAGAGACCCAGTACTTC.